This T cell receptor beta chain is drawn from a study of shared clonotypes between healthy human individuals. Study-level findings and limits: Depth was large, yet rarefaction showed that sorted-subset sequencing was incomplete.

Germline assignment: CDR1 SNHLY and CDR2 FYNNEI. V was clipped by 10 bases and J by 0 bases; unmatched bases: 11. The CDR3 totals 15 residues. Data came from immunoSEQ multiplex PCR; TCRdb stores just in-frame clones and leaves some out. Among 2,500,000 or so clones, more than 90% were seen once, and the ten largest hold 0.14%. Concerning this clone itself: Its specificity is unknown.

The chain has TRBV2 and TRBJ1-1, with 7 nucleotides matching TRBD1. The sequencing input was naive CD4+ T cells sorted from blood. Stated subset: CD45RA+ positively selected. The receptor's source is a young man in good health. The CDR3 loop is CATRRDSLMNTEAFF. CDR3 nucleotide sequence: TGTGCCACCCGGCGGGACAGCCTCATGAACACTGAAGCTTTCTTT.